The TCR beta chain under discussion was sequenced for a study of radiotherapy plus CTLA-4 blockade in lung cancer. Whole-study context: Roughly 17% of patients responded objectively, and roughly 34% achieved disease control.

Regarding this clone: The identical CDR3 is also encoded by other nucleotide sequences in the sample.

The CDR3 has 15 amino acids. Trimming pared 4 bases from V and 5 bases from J, leaving 17 bases between. The germline CDR1 and CDR2 sequences are SGHDN and FVKESK. Here immunoSEQ multiplex PCR was the method, and the copy in TCRdb shows in-frame clones only, minus some. Of some 74,000 clones in the sample, 78% were seen once. This TCR derives from a human donor with non-small cell lung cancer who had a complete response to radiotherapy plus ipilimumab. V is TRBV14 and J is TRBJ1-1; TRBD1 might be the D (5 bases). Source: peripheral blood, taken from a patient treated with radiotherapy plus ipilimumab. CDR3: CASSPYTGPRTEAFF. The DNA for the CDR3 is TGTGCCAGCAGCCCCTACACAGGTCCGCGGACTGAAGCTTTCTTT.